This note documents a single TCR beta chain sequence. Its antigen is unknown. PCR involved 60 Vbeta and 13 Jbeta primers. Repertoires were generated with immunoSEQ multiplex PCR, while TCRdb's copy carries only in-frame clones and drops some. Among 150,000 to 200,000 clones, roughly four fifths were seen once, and the ten largest hold around 1%. This specimen belongs to a study of cytomegalovirus exposure and HLA in healthy donors. Study-wide background: Early released data comprised 80 million to 100 million unique TCRs from HLA-typed donors.

CDR1 and CDR2 (germline): SGHRS, YFSETQ. V dropped 7 bases and J dropped 2; count of bases not matched to a gene: 10. This CDR3 comprises 16 residues. Study findings and constraints: Other equally common chains were less clonally expanded than HLA-associated TCR beta chains, a later analysis showed. TCR beta sequences reportedly predicted the HLA-A and HLA-B alleles of most subjects accurately. 150 to 200 TCR beta chains were listed as cytomegalovirus-associated.

The clonotype originates from a woman in her forties in good health and CMV-seronegative. The specimen was PBMCs. The V and J genes are TRBV5-1 and TRBJ2-7; 12 bases map to TRBD1. The CDR3 sequence: CASLGGQGASTYEQYF. In DNA, the CDR3 is TGCGCCAGCTTAGGGGGACAGGGGGCTTCGACCTACGAGCAGTACTTC.